A selection of T cell receptor beta chains follows, all from one sample in a study of blood T cell repertoires in COVID-19. The data were produced by immunoSEQ multiplex PCR, yet TCRdb's version contains in-frame clones alone and is incomplete. The data contain 70,000 or so clones, over 85% of them seen just once; the ten biggest clones take up about 8.9%. Sequencing used peripheral blood. The receptors were gathered from a human donor in a cohort sampled during active COVID-19. Both conserved end residues are part of each CDR3. The order of the fields is clone size, CDR3 length, J gene, V gene, D gene, CDR3 DNA, CDR3 protein. D genes are given only for firm matches. The size of a clone is reported for some rows only, either as once, few or many, or as a class for expanded clones.

.	11	TRBJ1-1	TRBV29-1	.	TGCAGCGGGAATCAGGACACTGAAGCTTTCTTT	CSGNQDTEAFF
few	16	TRBJ2-2	TRBV27	.	TGTGCCAGCAGTTTAATCGGGATCGCGAACACCGGGGAGCTGTTTTTT	CASSLIGIANTGELFF
.	15	TRBJ2-1	TRBV27	TRBD2	TGTGCCAGCACCATACTAGCGGGAGGCGGCAATGAGCAGTTCTTC	CASTILAGGGNEQFF
.	15	TRBJ2-5	TRBV6-2/TRBV6-3	TRBD2	TGTGCCAGCAGTTACTTAAGCGGGAGATGGGAGACCCAGTACTTC	CASSYLSGRWETQYF
few	17	TRBJ2-6	TRBV6-6	TRBD2	TGTGCCAGCAGTCCCGGGACTAGCGCTTCTGGGGCCAACGTCCTGACTTTC	CASSPGTSASGANVLTF
once	15	TRBJ2-1	TRBV6-5	TRBD2	TGTGCCAGCAGTCAGGGACTAGCGGGAGCAGTTGAGCAGTTCTTC	CASSQGLAGAVEQFF
.	15	TRBJ2-1	TRBV5-6	TRBD2	TGTGCCAGCAGCGGCCTAGCGGGAGGGGGCAATGAGCAGTTCTTC	CASSGLAGGGNEQFF
once	11	TRBJ2-7	TRBV29-1	.	TGCAGCGTGACATGGTCCTACGAGCAGTACTTC	CSVTWSYEQYF
once	16	TRBJ2-5	TRBV7-2	TRBD1	TGTGCCAGCAGCTTAGCGGACAGGATGATACAAGAGACCCAGTACTTC	CASSLADRMIQETQYF
.	15	TRBJ2-5	TRBV7-9	TRBD2	TGTGCCAGCAGCCAAAGGACTAGCGTCCAAGAGACCCAGTACTTC	CASSQRTSVQETQYF
.	13	TRBJ2-7	TRBV5-6	.	TGTGCCCGCCTGGGCCGCGATGTCTACGAGCAGTACTTC	CARLGRDVYEQYF
.	15	TRBJ1-3	TRBV6-5	TRBD1	TGTGCCAGCAGTCAGGGACAGACGACCGGAAACACCATATATTTT	CASSQGQTTGNTIYF
.	14	TRBJ2-5	TRBV5-8	TRBD1	TGTGCCAGCAGCCCCAGGGGGCTGCGGGAGACCCAGTACTTC	CASSPRGLRETQYF
.	15	TRBJ2-2	TRBV7-2	TRBD1	TGTGCCAGCAGCTCGGGACAGACGAACACCGGGGAGCTGTTTTTT	CASSSGQTNTGELFF
.	15	TRBJ2-3	TRBV27	.	TGTGCCAGCAGTTTGTGGGCAGGGGGCACAGATACGCAGTATTTT	CASSLWAGGTDTQYF
.	15	TRBJ2-5	TRBV6-5	.	TGTGCCAGCAGTTACAGAGCGGGACAACTAGAGACCCAGTACTTC	CASSYRAGQLETQYF
.	18	TRBJ2-1	TRBV2	.	TGTGCCAGCAGGGAAAGCGGCAGCGCTTTAAGCTCCTACAATGAGCAGTTCTTC	CASRESGSALSSYNEQFF
.	14	TRBJ2-5	TRBV5-1	.	TGCGCCAGCAGCTCGGGGTCGGGAAGGGAGACCCAGTACTTC	CASSSGSGRETQYF
.	12	TRBJ2-3	TRBV20-1	.	TGCAGTGCTAGTGACTATGCAGATACGCAGTATTTT	CSASDYADTQYF
.	17	TRBJ2-2	TRBV7-2	TRBD2	TGTGCCAGCAGCCCCCGGGTAGCGGGAGTGGGGACCGGGGAGCTGTTTTTT	CASSPRVAGVGTGELFF